The 21 T cell receptor beta chains in this list originate from one sample, sequenced in a study of blood T cells in healthy people across ages. With a J-beta primer mix and a sample-barcoded 5' primer, a second PCR ran about 6 to 11 cycles. In TCRdb, the 5' RACE reads were re-called with MiXCR into one record per CDR3 protein. The sample consists of around 1.7 million distinct CDR3 sequences, about 30% of them appearing once. Sequenced sample: blood. The receptors originated from a woman between 25 and 40 years old in good health.

This clonotype was counted only a few times. This rearrangement joins TRBV7-2 to TRBJ2-5, with 7 bases that match TRBD1. Germline V gene lookup returns CDR1 SGHTA and CDR2 FQGNSA. The CDR3 is made up of 15 amino acids. Trimming at V came to 6 bases and at J to 4 bases, leaving 11 bases not matched to a gene. The CDR3 DNA follows: TGTGCCAGCAGTTACTCAACAGGGGCACGAGAGACCCAGTACTTC. Protein sequence: CASSYSTGARETQYF. The variable domain in full, completed from reference TRBV7-2 and TRBJ2-5, reads GAGVSQSPSNKVTEKGKDVELRCDPISGHTALYWYRQSLGQGLEFLIYFQGNSAPDKSGLPSDRFSAERTGGSVSTLTIQRTQQEDSAVYLCASSYSTGARETQYFGPGTRLLVL.

The V call is TRBV20-1, the J call TRBJ2-1, with 10 bases lining up with TRBD2. CDR1 is DFQATT, CDR2 SNEGSKA, per germline (reference sequence). The CDR3 loop spans 15 amino acids. Trimming removed 3 bases from V and 6 bases from J; junction bases left unmatched: 8. The CDR3 DNA follows: TGCAGTGCTAGCCTCCGGACTAGCGGATTCAATGAGCAGTTCTTC. Translation gives CSASLRTSGFNEQFF.

This clonotype has only a few counts. J is TRBJ1-3 and V is TRBV6-6; D unclear. V was trimmed by 0 bases and J by 3 bases, leaving 0 bases between them. The germline gives CDR1 MNHNY, CDR2 SVGAGI (reference sequence). There are 12 residues in the CDR3. CDR3 loop: CASSYSGNTIYF. Written as DNA, the CDR3 is TGTGCCAGCAGTTACTCTGGAAACACCATATATTTT.

This clonotype was recorded many times. The rearrangement joins TRBV6-2 or TRBV6-3 to TRBJ1-2, with D hard to call. Germline CDR1 reads MNHEY; CDR2 reads SVGEGT. This CDR3 spans 12 amino acids. Trimming shortened V by 4 bases and J by 5 bases, and 8 bases separated the two germline ends. The DNA of the CDR3 is TGTGCCAGCAGTTCTCTGACATATGGCTACACCTTC. It yields the protein CASSSLTYGYTF.

The rearrangement links TRBV10-2 to TRBJ2-6; TRBD1 agrees at 10 bases. Trimming removed 2 bases from V and 2 bases from J; junction bases left unmatched: 3. The CDR3 has 17 amino acids. CDR1 is WSHSY, CDR2 SAAADI, per germline. CDR3: CASSEPGTGAGANVLTF. The CDR3 region has the DNA TGCGCCAGCAGTGAGCCAGGGACAGGGGCTGGGGCCAACGTCCTGACTTTC.

In its sample, this clonotype was seen a few times. The chain uses TRBV7-2 and TRBJ2-7; 9 bases agree with TRBD1. This CDR3 has 13 residues. The V and J ends lost 4 bases and 6 bases, in that order; junction bases with no gene match: 4. CDR1 and CDR2 (germline): SGHTA, FQGNSA. As DNA, the CDR3 is TGTGCCAGCAGCTGGGACAGGGAAAGCGAGCAGTACTTC. Its translation is CASSWDRESEQYF.

The chain has TRBV7-7 and TRBJ2-5, with TRBD1 as a possible D gene (6 bases). The CDR3 has 15 amino acids. V lost 4 bases, J lost 5 bases, and 17 bases lay in between. Germline values: CDR1 SSHAT, CDR2 FNYEAQ (reference sequence). The CDR3 sequence is CASSSGAGRVETQYF. The CDR3, as DNA: TGTGCCAGCAGCTCAGGGGCTGGGAGAGTGGAGACCCAGTACTTC.

This clonotype was counted many times. This chain links TRBV4-1 with TRBJ2-3; no clear D. V lost 1 base and J 3 bases, leaving 17 bases between the germline ends. The germline V gene encodes CDR1 MGHRA and CDR2 YSYEKL. The CDR3 is made up of 17 amino acids. The CDR3 DNA follows: TGCGCCAGCAGCCAAGCGAGTCTACTCTCGGAGACAGATACGCAGTATTTT. Amino acid sequence: CASSQASLLSETDTQYF.

The genes are TRBV9 and TRBJ1-1; D perhaps matches TRBD1 (5 bases). The CDR3 length is 14 residues. V was trimmed by 3 bases and J by 3 bases, leaving 12 bases between them. The germline gives CDR1 SGDLS, CDR2 YYNGEE. This CDR3 reads CASSGRGGYTEAFF. The CDR3 coding sequence is TGTGCCAGCAGCGGGCGGGGGGGATACACTGAAGCTTTCTTT.

V usage is TRBV3-1 and J usage is TRBJ2-7; 11 bases line up with TRBD2. V trimming: 0 bases; J trimming: 2 bases; junction bases outside the gene matches: 6. CDR1 is LGHDT, CDR2 YNNKEL, per germline (reference sequence). The length of the CDR3 is 17 residues. The CDR3 here is CASSQDLASGRPYEQYF. The CDR3 DNA reads as TGTGCCAGCAGCCAAGATCTGGCTAGCGGGAGGCCCTACGAGCAGTACTTC.

The chain links TRBV5-4 to TRBJ1-6; D is possibly TRBD1 (5 bases). CDR1 is SGHNT, CDR2 YYREEE, per germline (reference sequence). The CDR3 sequence is 15 residues long. Trimming pared 4 bases from V and 7 bases from J, leaving 15 bases between. CDR3 sequence reads: CASSRTGTQNSPLHF. In DNA form, the CDR3 reads TGTGCCAGCAGCCGGACCGGGACCCAGAATTCACCCCTCCACTTT.

The sample holds a few counts of this clonotype. The gene calls are TRBV4-1 and TRBJ1-6, with D uncertain. Germline V gene sequence: CDR1 MGHRA, CDR2 YSYEKL. Trimming left V 1 base short and J 0 bases short, with 7 bases between. The CDR3 consists of 16 residues. The DNA for the CDR3 is TGCGCCAGCAGCCAAGTTTTCTTCTCCTATAATTCACCCCTCCACTTT. Its protein is CASSQVFFSYNSPLHF.

The rearrangement uses TRBV14 and TRBJ2-2; D gene uncertain. Germline V gives CDR1 SGHDN, CDR2 FVKESK. V was pared by 1 base and J by 2 bases, with 11 bases between. The CDR3 runs 16 residues. DNA of the CDR3: TGTGCCAGCAGCCAAGGACTCAGAGCAAACACCGGGGAGCTGTTTTTT. It translates to CASSQGLRANTGELFF.

This clonotype was seen a few times. This rearrangement joins TRBV9 to TRBJ2-7; 9 bases are shared with TRBD1. V lost 0 bases to trimming and J lost 5 bases; unmatched junction nucleotides: 0. From germline, CDR1 is SGDLS and CDR2 YYNGEE. This CDR3 has 13 amino acids. The CDR3 loop reads CASSVGDRDEQYF. CDR3 in DNA: TGTGCCAGCAGCGTAGGGGACAGGGACGAGCAGTACTTC. Supplemented by reference TRBV9 and TRBJ2-7, the full variable domain reads DSGVTQTPKHLITATGQRVTLRCSPRSGDLSVYWYQQSLDQGLQFLIQYYNGEERAKGNILERFSAQQFPDLHSELNLSSLELGDSALYFCASSVGDRDEQYFGPGTRLTVT.

The rearrangement links TRBV10-3 to TRBJ2-6; D uncertain. The V gene lost 3 bases and the J gene lost 4 bases, with 7 bases spanning the gap. This CDR3 has 14 amino acids. Germline lookup yields CDR1 ENHRY and CDR2 SYGVKD. The CDR3 DNA reads as TGTGCCATCAGTGAAGGTGTGGGGGCCAACGTCCTGACTTTC. It encodes CAISEGVGANVLTF.

Concerning this clonotype: The junction departs from the called germline gene at one end, perhaps through a read error. J is TRBJ2-1 and V is TRBV7-3; 9 nucleotides agree with TRBD2. Germline V lookup: CDR1 SGHTA, CDR2 FQGTGA. This CDR3 is built from 15 residues. The CDR3: CAGSFSGGSYNEQFF. In nucleotides, the CDR3 is TGTGCCGGCAGCTTCAGCGGGGGGTCCTACAATGAGCAGTTCTTC.

This chain connects TRBV7-2 to TRBJ2-3, with D hard to call. The V end was cut by 1 base, the J end by 4 bases, with 9 bases between. The CDR3 is 14 amino acids. Per germline, CDR1 SGHTA and CDR2 FQGNSA. The CDR3 DNA reads as TGTGCCAGCAGCTTAGAATTTTCGGCAGATACGCAGTATTTT. It codes for CASSLEFSADTQYF.

The chain links TRBV7-2 to TRBJ1-1; D is perhaps TRBD1 (5 bases). From germline, CDR1 is SGHTA and CDR2 FQGNSA. The CDR3 has 16 residues. V was clipped by 1 base and J by 4 bases, with 16 bases between them. CDR3 amino acids: CASSLDARAQGTEAFF. CDR3 nucleotides: TGTGCCAGCAGCTTAGATGCTAGGGCGCAGGGCACTGAAGCTTTCTTT.

This clonotype was seen a few times. The chain carries TRBV4-1 and TRBJ1-6, with D perhaps matching TRBD1 (6 bases). Germline assignment: CDR1 MGHRA and CDR2 YSYEKL. Trimming stripped 3 bases from V and 7 bases from J, with 10 bases between. This CDR3 is built from 14 residues. The CDR3 coding sequence is TGCGCCAGCAGCCACACAGGGTTGAATTCACCCCTCCACTTT. Its translation: CASSHTGLNSPLHF.

Only a few counts were recorded for this clonotype. The chain uses TRBV3-1 and TRBJ2-5; unclear D gene. The CDR3 covers 12 residues. Germline V CDR1 and CDR2: LGHDT, YNNKEL (reference sequence). The ends were cut back, 2 bases at V and 3 bases at J, with 4 bases in the middle. CDR3 coding DNA: TGTGCCAGCAGCCAAAATGAAGAGACCCAGTACTTC. Translated, it gives CASSQNEETQYF.

There are many counts of this clonotype. The chain recombines TRBV10-3 with TRBJ1-2, with a weak D call TRBD1 (6 bases). CDR3 length: 13 amino acids. Trimming removed 6 bases at V and 7 bases at J, with 15 bases between. The germline gives CDR1 ENHRY, CDR2 SYGVKD. This CDR3 is CAIRGGLPSGYTF. DNA of the CDR3: TGTGCCATCAGGGGGGGCTTGCCCTCTGGCTACACCTTC.